Below are 27 T cell receptor beta chains sequenced from a single sample in a study of control samples from healthy donors and cancer patients. The data were produced by immunoSEQ multiplex PCR, yet TCRdb's version contains in-frame clones alone and is incomplete. The data contain roughly 100,000 clones, 92% of them singletons. Sequencing input: blood. The source of these receptors is a woman aged 18-35 years in good health.

This clone has more than one count but fewer than ten. The chain joins TRBV6-4 to TRBJ2-5, with 11 bases matching TRBD1. The germline V gene has CDR1 MRHNA and CDR2 SNTAGT. The length of the CDR3 is 15 residues. V dropped 5 bases and J dropped 5; count of bases not matched to a gene: 7. CDR3 bases: TGTGCCAGCAGTCGGACAGGGGGCGGTGGGGAGACCCAGTACTTC. It translates to CASSRTGGGGETQYF.

This chain links TRBV24-1 with TRBJ1-2; D is unclear. From germline, CDR1 is KGHDR and CDR2 SFDVKD. The V end was cut by 6 bases, the J end by 7 bases, with 11 bases between. The CDR3 loop spans 12 amino acids. The CDR3, as DNA: TGTGCCACCAGTCGATCCGGATTTGGCTACACCTTC. This encodes CATSRSGFGYTF.

This chain joins TRBV12-3 or TRBV12-4 and TRBJ1-2, with D uncertain. Trimming left V 0 bases short and J 5 bases short, with 4 bases between. This CDR3 region has 12 residues. In DNA form, the CDR3 reads TGTGCCAGCAGTTTAGCCCTGTATGGCTACACCTTC. This sequence encodes CASSLALYGYTF.

This chain uses TRBV12-3 or TRBV12-4 with TRBJ1-5, with D tentatively TRBD1 (6 bases). The CDR3 runs to 13 residues. The V end was cut by 6 bases, the J end by 11 bases, with 17 bases between. The CDR3 sequence is CASSWTAAEAQHF. DNA of the CDR3: TGTGCCAGCAGCTGGACAGCGGCCGAAGCCCAGCATTTT.

V is TRBV2 and J is TRBJ1-2; tentatively, D is TRBD1 (6 bases). This CDR3 has 15 amino acids. Germline assignment: CDR1 SNHLY and CDR2 FYNNEI. V was clipped by 10 bases and J by 1 base, with 19 bases between them. CDR3 coding DNA: TGTGCCACCCAACAGGGCCCCGCCAATAACTATGGCTACACCTTC. Its translation: CATQQGPANNYGYTF.

The genes are TRBV7-2 and TRBJ1-2; 9 bases match TRBD1. The CDR3 consists of 15 residues. Per germline, CDR1 SGHTA and CDR2 FQGNSA. J was trimmed by 4 bases and V by 4 bases; bases with no gene match: 7. CDR3 region: CASSSKWTGAYGYTF. The DNA for the CDR3 is TGTGCCAGCAGCTCAAAATGGACAGGGGCCTATGGCTACACCTTC. Full variable domain (outside the CDR3, taken from reference TRBV7-2 and TRBJ1-2): GAGVSQSPSNKVTEKGKDVELRCDPISGHTALYWYRQSLGQGLEFLIYFQGNSAPDKSGLPSDRFSAERTGGSVSTLTIQRTQQEDSAVYLCASSSKWTGAYGYTFGSGTRLTVV.

V usage is TRBV9 and J usage is TRBJ2-1; 9 positions agree with TRBD2. This CDR3 region has 15 residues. Germline V CDR1 and CDR2: SGDLS, YYNGEE. Trimming removed 3 bases from V and 10 bases from J; junction bases left unmatched: 11. The CDR3 nucleotides read TGTGCCAGCAGCGATCCTCCGGGACTAGCCTTGGAGCAGTTCTTC. As protein: CASSDPPGLALEQFF.

This sequence joins TRBV4-3 and TRBJ2-1; 8 bases fit TRBD2. This CDR3 is built from 16 residues. V trimming: 1 base; J trimming: 4 bases; junction bases outside the gene matches: 6. CDR1 LGHNA and CDR2 YSLEER come from the germline V gene. The CDR3: CASSQAPGGEYNEQFF. DNA of the CDR3: TGCGCCAGCAGCCAAGCCCCGGGAGGGGAGTACAATGAGCAGTTCTTC.

V gene TRBV7-8 combines with J gene TRBJ1-1; D is unclear. From germline, CDR1 is SGHVS and CDR2 FQNEAQ. The length of the CDR3 is 15 residues. The V gene lost 1 base and the J gene lost 8 bases, with 17 bases spanning the gap. CDR3 sequence reads: CASSLGSGSTLEAFF. CDR3 bases: TGTGCCAGCAGCTTAGGCTCGGGGTCGACTCTGGAAGCTTTCTTT.

This rearrangement joins TRBV27 to TRBJ1-1; the D gene is possibly TRBD1 (5 bases). V dropped 6 bases and J dropped 12 bases, with 17 bases sitting between them. The CDR3 is made up of 12 amino acids. The germline V gene encodes CDR1 MNHEY and CDR2 SMNVEV (reference sequence). This CDR3 reads CASSPGGREPFF. CDR3 DNA: TGTGCCAGCAGCCCCGGGGGAAGGGAACCTTTCTTT.

The V gene is TRBV14, the J gene TRBJ1-1; D ambiguous. V gave up 5 bases and J gave up 3 bases, with 16 bases separating them. CDR3 length: 15 amino acids. Germline V CDR1 and CDR2: SGHDN, FVKESK. CDR3 amino acids: CASSGWTESHTEAFF. The CDR3 region has the DNA TGTGCCAGCAGCGGGTGGACGGAGTCCCACACTGAAGCTTTCTTT. Combining the CDR3 with reference TRBV14 and TRBJ1-1 gives the whole variable domain EAGVTQFPSHSVIEKGQTVTLRCDPISGHDNLYWYRRVMGKEIKFLLHFVKESKQDESGMPNNRFLAERTGGTYSTLKVQPAELEDSGVYFCASSGWTESHTEAFFGQGTRLTVV.

This rearrangement joins TRBV30 to TRBJ2-1, with D possibly matching TRBD2 (6 bases). V shed 4 bases and J shed 0 bases, with 10 bases lying between them. Germline CDR1 reads GTSNPN; CDR2 reads SVGIG (reference sequence). The CDR3 totals 14 residues. As DNA, the CDR3 is TGTGCCTGGAATCGGGGGAGCTCCTACAATGAGCAGTTCTTC. The encoded protein is CAWNRGSSYNEQFF.

The chain is built from TRBV15 and TRBJ1-1; D unclear. V was pared by 0 bases and J by 4 bases, with 15 bases between. The CDR3 is 16 residues long. Germline V gene lookup returns CDR1 LNHNV and CDR2 YYDKDF (reference sequence). This CDR3 is CATSREAGGPSTEAFF. CDR3 DNA: TGTGCCACCAGCAGAGAGGCAGGAGGTCCTAGCACTGAAGCTTTCTTT.

The chain recombines TRBV12-5 with TRBJ1-1, with D possibly TRBD1 on 5 matching bases. Germline CDR1 reads LGHNT; CDR2 reads FRNRAP. The CDR3 runs 13 residues. V lost 6 bases and J lost 1, with 9 bases in between. The CDR3 nucleotides are TGTGCTAGTGGCGTGACAGAGAACACTGAAGCTTTCTTT. Its translation: CASGVTENTEAFF.

The chain recombines TRBV27 with TRBJ2-1; 9 bases are a match to TRBD1. The CDR3 runs to 15 residues. CDR1 and CDR2 from the germline V gene are MNHEY and SMNVEV (reference sequence). The V gene end was trimmed by 5 bases and the J gene end by 6 bases; junction bases not matched to a gene: 8. The CDR3 protein is CASSINRGRGNEQFF. The CDR3 DNA is TGTGCCAGCAGTATTAACAGGGGGCGCGGCAATGAGCAGTTCTTC.

V and J are TRBV6-5 and TRBJ1-2; D remains ambiguous. From germline, CDR1 is MNHEY and CDR2 SVGAGI. V was cut by 0 bases and J by 13 bases, with 15 bases left in between. The CDR3 totals 13 residues. The CDR3 nucleotides are TGTGCCAGCAGTTACTCGGCGTTAAACTCCCCCACCTTC. The encoded protein is CASSYSALNSPTF.

A single count supports this clone. The CDR3 DNA reads TGTGCCAGCAGTGAAGGAGGGTGGCGACATAGCAATCAGCCCCAGCATTTT. This encodes CASSEGGWRHSNQPQHF. This chain uses TRBV6-1 with TRBJ1-5; D ambiguous. With 1 base removed from V and 0 bases from J, the gap between germline ends came to 13 bases. Germline assignment: CDR1 MNHNS and CDR2 SASEGT. The CDR3 is 17 amino acids.

With regard to this clone: A junction end diverges from the germline sequence, so it may reflect a read error. This sequence joins TRBV10-2 and TRBJ1-6; no firm D call. The CDR3 loop spans 14 amino acids. The V gene's germline CDR1 is WSHSY and CDR2 SAAADI. The CDR3, as DNA: TGCGCCAGCAGTGAGTCTTGGGAGGGTTCATCCCTCCACTTT. Its protein is CASSESWEGSSLHF.

This chain joins TRBV30 and TRBJ1-5; no firm D call. The CDR3 is 12 residues long. CDR1 and CDR2 from the germline V gene are GTSNPN and SVGIG (reference sequence). The V end was cut by 0 bases, the J end by 4 bases, with 4 bases between. The CDR3 sequence: CAWSVGNQPQHF. As DNA, the CDR3 is TGTGCCTGGAGTGTGGGGAATCAGCCCCAGCATTTT.

The gene calls are TRBV6-4 and TRBJ1-1; 7 bases fit TRBD1. Unmatched junction bases numbered 9, after V lost 6 bases and J lost 8 bases. The CDR3 length is 13 residues. Germline CDR1 and CDR2: MRHNA and SNTAGT. CDR3 sequence (DNA): TGTGCCAGCAGCGTCCGGGACAGCGGCGAAGCTTTCTTT. This codes for CASSVRDSGEAFF.

The rearrangement uses TRBV15 and TRBJ2-7, with 13 bases identical to TRBD2. Germline V gene sequence: CDR1 LNHNV, CDR2 YYDKDF (reference sequence). The CDR3 spans 16 residues. The ends lost 5 bases at V and 3 bases at J; junction bases unmatched: 7. CDR3 region: CATSSPRTSGSYEQYF. CDR3 nucleotides: TGTGCCACCAGCTCCCCGCGGACTAGCGGGAGCTACGAGCAGTACTTC.

CDR3 protein: CASSLAIRTEAFF. As DNA, the CDR3 is TGTGCCAGCAGCTTAGCTATTAGAACTGAAGCTTTCTTT. V gene TRBV7-2 combines with J gene TRBJ1-1; D ambiguous. The CDR3 runs to 13 residues. V was trimmed by 0 bases and J by 5 bases, leaving 7 bases between them. Germline CDR1 SGHTA, CDR2 FQGNSA.

V usage is TRBV5-1 and J usage is TRBJ1-4, with 7 bases lining up with TRBD1. Germline CDR1 and CDR2: SGHRS and YFSETQ. This CDR3 has 15 residues. V shed 4 bases and J 5 bases; nucleotides not matched to a gene: 8. DNA for the CDR3: TGCGCCAGCAGCACGGGCGACAGGGCCAATGAAAAACTGTTTTTT. Translated, it gives CASSTGDRANEKLFF.

The CDR3 DNA follows: TGTGCCAGCAGCAGCTTCTATGGACATCAACGCACTAATGAAAAACTGTTTTTT. It is translated as CASSSFYGHQRTNEKLFF. V is TRBV7-8 and J is TRBJ1-4, with D perhaps TRBD1 (5 bases). This CDR3 is built from 18 residues. CDR1 and CDR2 from the germline V gene are SGHVS and FQNEAQ. The germline V and J ends were trimmed by 5 bases and 2 bases, with 21 bases remaining between them.

This chain joins TRBV14 and TRBJ1-3; the D gene is possibly TRBD1 (6 bases). The germline gives CDR1 SGHDN, CDR2 FVKESK. The length of the CDR3 is 16 residues. V lost 4 bases and J lost 0, with 13 bases in between. CDR3 in DNA: TGTGCCAGCAGCCGCCGGGACACCGGCTCTGGAAACACCATATATTTT. Protein: CASSRRDTGSGNTIYF.

This sequence joins TRBV9 and TRBJ1-5; D gene ambiguous. This CDR3 is 13 amino acids long. Trimming took off 0 bases at V and 4 bases at J, with 5 bases between the two ends. CDR1 and CDR2 (germline): SGDLS, YYNGEE. As DNA, the CDR3 is TGTGCCAGCAGCGTAGCGGAGAATCAGCCCCAGCATTTT. Its translation is CASSVAENQPQHF. Full variable domain (outside the CDR3, taken from reference TRBV9 and TRBJ1-5): DSGVTQTPKHLITATGQRVTLRCSPRSGDLSVYWYQQSLDQGLQFLIQYYNGEERAKGNILERFSAQQFPDLHSELNLSSLELGDSALYFCASSVAENQPQHFGDGTRLSIL.

Only one count was recorded for this clone. The chain links TRBV15 to TRBJ1-1; D is undetermined. CDR1 and CDR2 (germline): LNHNV, YYDKDF (reference sequence). The CDR3 runs to 12 residues. The germline V and J ends were trimmed by 5 bases and 7 bases, with 11 bases remaining between them. The CDR3 DNA follows: TGTGCCACCAGCCGACCCCCCCTTGAAGCTTTCTTT. This sequence encodes CATSRPPLEAFF.